This T cell receptor beta chain is from a study of shared clonotypes between healthy human individuals. Around 90 million PBMCs per unsorted sample were used for genomic DNA. CDR3 length: 15 residues. Per the germline V gene, CDR1 is SEHNR and CDR2 is FQNEAQ (reference sequence). V was cut by 5 bases and J by 3 bases, with 13 bases left in between. The repertoire was sequenced with immunoSEQ multiplex PCR; TCRdb's copy has only in-frame clones and lacks some. The sample lists more than 400,000 clones; roughly 80% were seen once. The genes are TRBV7-9 and TRBJ2-2, with a weak D call TRBD2 (6 bases). The clonotype was recovered from a woman between 40 and 55 years old in good health. Some clones in this sample may be carry-over from other donors' samples. The sequencing input was PBMCs. The CDR3 reads CASSKVLADTGELFF. The CDR3 coding sequence is TGTGCCAGCAGCAAGGTGTTAGCGGACACCGGGGAGCTGTTTTTT.